The rows below give T cell receptor beta chains drawn from one sample of a study of cytomegalovirus exposure and HLA in healthy donors. Some clones are missing from TCRdb's copy, which holds only in-frame ones; the method was immunoSEQ multiplex PCR. The table shows about 98,000 clones, with about 81% occurring only once. Sequenced sample: PBMCs. Source of these receptors: a man between 40 and 49 years old in good health and CMV-seronegative. CDR3s leave out the opening cysteine and the closing phenylalanine or tryptophan. Rows give clone size only sometimes, using once, few, many, or a class for an expanded clone.

V gene	clone size	J gene	CDR3 protein
TRBV4-3	.	TRBJ1-1	ASSQETGPYTEAF
TRBV7-3	.	TRBJ1-2	ASSSSGVGGYT
TRBV7-8	few	TRBJ2-7	ASSPAPSGYYEQY
TRBV5-1	.	TRBJ2-7	ASSLEDSLY
TRBV6-1	.	TRBJ1-1	ASSESPGLTEAF
TRBV2	.	TRBJ2-5	ASSEGTLTQETQY
TRBV27	once	TRBJ2-7	ASSFTSGDYEQY
TRBV6-5	.	TRBJ2-7	ASSYSRTSGAYEQY
TRBV7-3	.	TRBJ2-5	ASSAAQGVRETQY
TRBV7-2	.	TRBJ2-7	ASGQGVNYEQY
TRBV6-4	.	TRBJ2-7	ASSDSGGSIYEQY
TRBV6-6	.	TRBJ2-7	ASKASRGPYEQY
TRBV5-1	.	TRBJ2-1	ASSSRGRAGEQF
TRBV5-8	.	TRBJ2-7	ASSWSGTGYYEQY
TRBV5-5	.	TRBJ1-4	ASRRSGDKLF
TRBV7-2	.	TRBJ2-2	ASSVRGGRTGELF
TRBV5-1	.	TRBJ1-4	ASSPQGGIDEKLF
TRBV19	few	TRBJ2-2	ASSMGAGPTGELF
TRBV30	.	TRBJ2-6	AWIPGSGANVLT
TRBV7-8	.	TRBJ1-1	ASSLVGGHGGTEAF
TRBV18	.	TRBJ1-1	ASSRDRMNTEAF
TRBV4-1	.	TRBJ2-1	ASSPGLATYNEQF
TRBV29-1	.	TRBJ1-2	SVETGVLYGYT
TRBV10-3	few	TRBJ1-3	AISGERTGNTIY
TRBV5-1	.	TRBJ2-5	ASSLASAGQETQY